These 5 T cell receptor beta chains were sequenced from one sample in a study of blood T cell repertoires in COVID-19. Measured with immunoSEQ multiplex PCR; TCRdb has only the in-frame clones, and not every one. The sample has about 140,000 clones, about 87% seen once; the top ten hold roughly 4.3%. The specimen was peripheral blood. These receptors came from a woman aged 35 to 49 with acute or convalescent COVID-19.

This chain connects TRBV9 to TRBJ2-2, with 13 bases aligning to TRBD2. This CDR3 spans 17 amino acids. V gave up 3 bases and J gave up 6 bases; unmatched junction bases: 8. Germline assignment: CDR1 SGDLS and CDR2 YYNGEE. CDR3 loop: CASSGLAGGGSSGELFF. The DNA for the CDR3 is TGTGCCAGCAGCGGACTAGCGGGGGGAGGATCGTCCGGGGAGCTGTTTTTT.

V gene TRBV6-2 or TRBV6-3 combines with J gene TRBJ1-1; D not resolved. V was trimmed by 0 bases and J by 5 bases, leaving 7 bases between them. The V gene's germline CDR1 is MNHEY and CDR2 SVGEGT. CDR3 length: 13 residues. Written as DNA, the CDR3 is TGTGCCAGCAGTTACTCGGCCGTGACTGAAGCTTTCTTT. Translated, it gives CASSYSAVTEAFF.

The J gene is TRBJ1-2, the V gene TRBV5-1; 7 positions agree with TRBD1. The length of the CDR3 is 14 residues. In germline, CDR1 is SGHRS, CDR2 YFSETQ. Trimming removed 4 bases from V and 6 bases from J; junction bases left unmatched: 9. The CDR3 region is CASSARTTGHGYTF. The CDR3 coding sequence is TGCGCCAGCAGCGCGAGAACGACAGGGCATGGCTACACCTTC. Drawing the rest from reference TRBV5-1 and TRBJ1-2, the complete variable domain is KAGVTQTPRYLIKTRGQQVTLSCSPISGHRSVSWYQQTPGQGLQFLFEYFSETQRNKGNFPGRFSGRQFSNSRSEMNVSTLELGDSALYLCASSARTTGHGYTFGSGTRLTVV.

This clone was seen a few times. The chain employs TRBV2 and TRBJ1-5, with 9 bases identical to TRBD1. The CDR3 consists of 17 residues. Germline trimming cut 7 bases from V and 0 bases from J; bases unmatched to any gene: 10. Germline CDR1 and CDR2: SNHLY and FYNNEI. CDR3 DNA sequence: TGTGCCAGCACCGCAGGGGGACAGGGCTATAGCAATCAGCCCCAGCATTTT. Its protein product is CASTAGGQGYSNQPQHF.

As DNA, the CDR3 is TGTGCCTGGAGTGGGAATAGCGCAGCTTTCTTT. Protein product: CAWSGNSAAFF. The genes are TRBV30 and TRBJ1-1, with D hard to call. This CDR3 contains 11 residues. The V gene lost 1 base and the J gene lost 10 bases, with 10 bases spanning the gap. Per the germline V gene, CDR1 is GTSNPN and CDR2 is SVGIG (reference sequence).